This is a list of T cell receptor beta chains from one sample in a study of blood T cell repertoires in COVID-19. Sequenced by immunoSEQ multiplex PCR; TCRdb stores in-frame clones only, minus some. The sample holds 250,000 to 400,000 clones, 88% seen once. The sample consisted of peripheral blood. These TCRs come from a woman aged 25 to 39 with COVID-19, enrolled during active disease. The CDR3 runs from the conserved cysteine through the conserved F or W. D genes are given only for firm matches. A row's size may be missing; if present it is once, few, many or a size class.

NA	NA	TRBV2	TRBJ1-2	CASGERTGRYGYTF	TGTGCCAGCGGGGAGCGGACGGGCCGCTATGGCTACACCTTC
NA	NA	TRBV19	TRBJ1-1	CASTPGTEAFF	TGTGCCAGTACTCCGGGGACTGAAGCTTTCTTT
NA	TRBD2	TRBV14	TRBJ2-1	CASSAVGGTDEQFF	TGTGCCAGCAGCGCGGTCGGGGGGACGGATGAGCAGTTCTTC
NA	TRBD1	TRBV2	TRBJ2-5	CASSEGTGETQYF	TGTGCCAGCAGTGAAGGGACAGGGGAGACCCAGTACTTC
NA	TRBD1	TRBV25-1	TRBJ1-2	CASSGRQGPDYGYTF	TGTGCCAGCAGTGGAAGACAGGGGCCCGATTACGGCTACACCTTC
NA	NA	TRBV19	TRBJ1-3	CASSNTGNTIYF	TGTGCCAGTAGTAACACTGGAAACACCATATATTTT
NA	NA	TRBV7-8	TRBJ1-2	CASSLVRGGSNYGYTF	TGTGCCAGCAGCTTAGTACGGGGGGGGTCGAACTATGGCTACACCTTC
NA	TRBD2	TRBV7-9	TRBJ2-1	CASLGMGGDEQFF	TGTGCCAGCCTAGGGATGGGAGGGGATGAGCAGTTCTTC
NA	NA	TRBV28	TRBJ1-5	CASRRVQNQPQHF	TGTGCCAGCAGACGGGTCCAAAATCAGCCCCAGCATTTT
NA	TRBD1	TRBV19	TRBJ1-2	CASSTVITGGIGYTF	TGTGCCAGTAGTACCGTGATTACAGGGGGCATTGGCTACACCTTC
NA	NA	TRBV28	TRBJ1-2	CASKGGGRELRGYTF	TGTGCCAGCAAGGGAGGGGGACGGGAACTAAGAGGCTACACCTTC
NA	TRBD2	TRBV7-9	TRBJ2-3	CASSLGAAGEGDTQYF	TGTGCCAGCAGCTTAGGGGCAGCGGGGGAAGGGGATACGCAGTATTTT
NA	NA	TRBV12-3/TRBV12-4	TRBJ1-5	CASSLGGDQPQHF	TGTGCCAGCAGTTTAGGTGGAGATCAGCCCCAGCATTTT
NA	NA	TRBV15	TRBJ1-5	CATSRDRGHSNQPQHF	TGTGCCACCAGCAGAGACAGGGGACATAGCAATCAGCCCCAGCATTTT
NA	NA	TRBV11-2	TRBJ1-2	CASSLTAASQTFF	TGTGCCAGCAGCTTAACTGCCGCTTCACAGACCTTCTTC
NA	TRBD2	TRBV5-6	TRBJ2-5	CASSQIHGGGDETQYF	TGTGCCAGCAGCCAGATCCATGGGGGAGGGGACGAGACCCAGTACTTC
NA	NA	TRBV28	TRBJ2-1	CASSFPSGQLSYNEQFF	TGTGCCAGCAGTTTCCCCTCCGGACAGTTATCCTACAATGAGCAGTTCTTC
NA	TRBD1	TRBV7-8	TRBJ1-5	CASSPDRVVFGNQPQHF	TGTGCCAGCAGCCCCGACAGGGTCGTTTTTGGCAATCAGCCCCAGCATTTT
NA	NA	TRBV6-5	TRBJ1-4	CASSSGTEKLFF	TGTGCCAGCAGTTCCGGGACAGAAAAACTGTTTTTT
NA	NA	TRBV9	TRBJ2-5	CASSVEAAQETQYF	TGTGCCAGCAGCGTAGAGGCGGCCCAAGAGACCCAGTACTTC
NA	NA	TRBV3-1/TRBV3-2	TRBJ2-3	CASSQRRDFTDTQYF	TGTGCCAGCAGCCAACGTCGGGATTTCACAGATACGCAGTATTTT
NA	NA	TRBV5-1	TRBJ2-5	CASSFTPQETQYF	TGCGCCAGCAGCTTTACACCCCAAGAGACCCAGTACTTC
NA	NA	TRBV3-1/TRBV3-2	TRBJ2-6	CASSQVLFSGANVLTF	TGTGCCAGCAGCCAAGTCCTGTTCTCTGGGGCCAACGTCCTGACTTTC
NA	NA	TRBV7-8	TRBJ1-3	CASSLREGSGNTIYF	TGTGCCAGCAGCCTCCGAGAGGGCTCTGGAAACACCATATATTTT
NA	NA	TRBV28	TRBJ1-2	CASTPSPGKDYGYTF	TGTGCCAGCACCCCCAGTCCGGGGAAGGACTATGGCTACACCTTC
NA	TRBD1	TRBV2	TRBJ2-3	CASNEDRPTDTQYF	TGTGCCAGCAATGAGGACAGGCCCACAGATACGCAGTATTTT
NA	NA	TRBV10-1	TRBJ2-2	CASSESRDGHTGELFF	TGCGCCAGCAGTGAGTCGCGGGACGGGCACACCGGGGAGCTGTTTTTT
NA	TRBD1	TRBV11-2	TRBJ2-2	CASSLGTGVMNTGELFF	TGTGCCAGCAGCTTAGGGACAGGAGTGATGAACACCGGGGAGCTGTTTTTT
NA	NA	TRBV6-2/TRBV6-3	TRBJ2-7	CASSYGGSPYEQYF	TGTGCCAGCAGTTACGGGGGGTCTCCCTACGAGCAGTACTTC
NA	TRBD1	TRBV18	TRBJ1-2	CASSPGQGASGYTF	TGTGCCAGCTCACCCGGACAGGGGGCGTCTGGCTACACCTTC
once	NA	TRBV30	TRBJ1-5	CAWSSTGSQPQHF	TGTGCCTGGAGTAGCACAGGATCTCAGCCCCAGCATTTT
NA	TRBD2	TRBV4-2	TRBJ2-1	CASSQGSAGPDNEQFF	TGTGCCAGCAGCCAAGGATCAGCGGGGCCAGACAATGAGCAGTTCTTC
NA	TRBD1	TRBV27	TRBJ1-2	CASSPGQAGYGYTF	TGTGCCAGCAGTCCGGGACAGGCGGGCTATGGCTACACCTTC
NA	NA	TRBV11-3	TRBJ2-7	CASSLSVYEQYF	TGTGCCAGCAGCTTATCCGTCTACGAGCAGTACTTC
NA	TRBD1	TRBV28	TRBJ1-4	CASSLPTGTGYEKLFF	TGTGCCAGCAGTTTACCCACCGGGACAGGGTACGAAAAACTGTTTTTT
NA	NA	TRBV5-1	TRBJ2-7	CASRPGGYSYEQYF	TGCGCCAGCAGACCCGGGGGTTACTCCTACGAGCAGTACTTC
NA	TRBD1	TRBV6-2/TRBV6-3	TRBJ2-7	CASSYDRGGSYEQYF	TGTGCCAGCAGTTACGACAGGGGAGGATCCTACGAGCAGTACTTC
NA	NA	TRBV7-2	TRBJ1-2	CASSPTGGFIYGYTF	TGTGCCAGCAGCCCCACTGGGGGGTTCATCTATGGCTACACCTTC
NA	TRBD2	TRBV5-1	TRBJ2-3	CASSWTSGGYTDTQYF	TGCGCCAGCAGCTGGACTAGCGGGGGATACACAGATACGCAGTATTTT
NA	TRBD1	TRBV30	TRBJ1-1	CAWSRARQGSGNTEAFF	TGTGCCTGGTCCCGGGCGCGACAGGGTTCGGGGAACACTGAAGCTTTCTTT
NA	NA	TRBV6-5	TRBJ1-1	CASSPYRVMNTEAFF	TGTGCCAGCAGTCCGTACAGGGTAATGAACACTGAAGCTTTCTTT
NA	TRBD1	TRBV4-1	TRBJ1-2	CASSQEDRVGGYTF	TGCGCCAGCAGCCAAGAAGACAGGGTAGGCGGCTACACCTTC
NA	NA	TRBV4-1	TRBJ2-3	CASSGGYTDTQYF	TGCGCCAGCAGCGGGGGGTACACAGATACGCAGTATTTT
NA	NA	TRBV11-3	TRBJ2-1	CASSLDTLASYNEQFF	TGTGCCAGCAGCTTAGATACCCTAGCTTCCTACAATGAGCAGTTCTTC
NA	NA	TRBV6-4	TRBJ2-2	CASMVQANTGELFF	TGTGCCAGCATGGTACAAGCGAACACCGGGGAGCTGTTTTTT
NA	NA	TRBV19	TRBJ1-3	CASSSSGVFSGNTIYF	TGTGCCAGTAGTTCTTCAGGGGTCTTCTCTGGAAACACCATATATTTT
NA	NA	TRBV30	TRBJ2-3	CAWSAGTSKRITDTQYF	TGTGCCTGGAGTGCCGGGACTTCCAAACGAATCACAGATACGCAGTATTTT
NA	TRBD1	TRBV19	TRBJ1-5	CASSTRDSENQPQHF	TGTGCCAGTAGTACCCGGGACAGTGAAAATCAGCCCCAGCATTTT
NA	TRBD2	TRBV10-3	TRBJ2-5	CAISAGGTQETQYF	TGTGCCATCAGTGCGGGGGGAACCCAAGAGACCCAGTACTTC
few	NA	TRBV29-1	TRBJ1-2	CSVETRLYGYTF	TGCAGCGTTGAAACCAGGCTGTATGGCTACACCTTC
NA	TRBD1	TRBV6-1	TRBJ1-6	CASSEARTGRNSPLHF	TGTGCCAGCAGTGAAGCTAGGACAGGGAGAAATTCACCCCTCCACTTT
NA	NA	TRBV27	TRBJ1-5	CASSFVRFGTPRDQPQHF	TGTGCCAGCAGTTTCGTTAGGTTCGGCACCCCCCGGGATCAGCCCCAGCATTTT
NA	TRBD2	TRBV2	TRBJ2-3	CASSRLALADTQYF	TGTGCCAGCAGTCGACTAGCATTGGCAGATACGCAGTATTTT
NA	NA	TRBV19	TRBJ1-2	CASSRLNYGYTF	TGTGCCAGTAGTCGTCTAAACTATGGCTACACCTTC
NA	NA	TRBV6-5	TRBJ2-3	CASSRGVTTDTQYF	TGTGCCAGCAGTCGAGGAGTTACCACAGATACGCAGTATTTT
NA	NA	TRBV19	TRBJ1-1	CASCSDINNEAFF	TGTGCCAGTTGTTCGGACATAAATAATGAAGCTTTCTTT
NA	TRBD1	TRBV7-9	TRBJ1-2	CASSSTGAGANYGYTF	TGTGCCAGCAGCTCAACAGGGGCAGGAGCTAACTATGGCTACACCTTC
once	TRBD2	TRBV4-2	TRBJ2-3	CASSQDRRGGPDTQYF	TGTGCCAGCAGCCAAGATCGGCGGGGGGGCCCAGATACGCAGTATTTT